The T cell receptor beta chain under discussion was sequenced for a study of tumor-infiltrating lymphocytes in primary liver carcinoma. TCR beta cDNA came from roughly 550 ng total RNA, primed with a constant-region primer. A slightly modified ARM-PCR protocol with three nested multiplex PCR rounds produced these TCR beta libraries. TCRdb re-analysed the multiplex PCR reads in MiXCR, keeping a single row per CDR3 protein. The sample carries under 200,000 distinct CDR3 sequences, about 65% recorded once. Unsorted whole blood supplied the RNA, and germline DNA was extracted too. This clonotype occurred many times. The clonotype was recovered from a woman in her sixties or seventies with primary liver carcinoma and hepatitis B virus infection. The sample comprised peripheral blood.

CDR3 nucleotides: TGTGCCAGCAGCTTGGGACTAGCGGAAGTCTACAATGAGCAGTTCTTC. Translated: CASSLGLAEVYNEQFF. This rearrangement joins TRBV7-9 to TRBJ2-1; 11 bases agree with TRBD2. This CDR3 spans 16 amino acids. CDR1 is SEHNR and CDR2 is FQNEAQ in the germline V gene (reference sequence). V dropped 3 bases and J dropped 3; count of bases not matched to a gene: 4.